The 9 T cell receptor beta chains in this list originate from one sample, sequenced in a study of CD8 T cells in Susac syndrome. When the RNA was reverse transcribed, random hexamers were used with an input of roughly 0.5 to 1 ug. TCRdb recomputed calls from the immunoSEQ multiplex PCR reads with MiXCR, one row per CDR3 protein. This sample has 250,000 to 300,000 distinct CDR3 sequences; approximately 90% occur once, and the top ten carry 0.18%. The sequencing input was CD8+ T cells from PBMCs. The receptors were gathered from a human donor with multiple sclerosis.

The gene calls are TRBV29-1 and TRBJ2-6; D unresolved. Trimming removed 6 bases from V and 0 bases from J, with 12 bases in between. This CDR3 region has 15 residues. The germline gives CDR1 SQVTM, CDR2 ANQGSEA. The CDR3 loop reads CSVEYFISGANVLTF. Written as DNA, the CDR3 is TGCAGCGTGGAGTATTTTATCTCTGGGGCCAACGTCCTGACTTTC.

This clonotype was recorded only once. V gene TRBV7-2 combines with J gene TRBJ2-7; 11 bases align to TRBD1. Per germline, CDR1 SGHTA and CDR2 FQGNSA. The J segment lost 6 bases and the V segment lost 1 base, leaving 14 bases of the junction unmatched. The CDR3 totals 18 residues. The chain's CDR3 is CASSLGTGGIYYEGEQYF. Written as DNA, the CDR3 is TGTGCCAGCAGCTTAGGGACAGGGGGCATCTATTATGAGGGCGAGCAGTACTTC.

Only a few counts were recorded for this clonotype. The J gene is TRBJ2-1, the V gene TRBV6-2 or TRBV6-3; TRBD2 aligns across 7 bases. Looked up from germline, CDR1 is MNHEY and CDR2 is SVGEGT. J gave up 7 bases and V 8 bases, and 2 bases lay outside the gene matches. CDR3 length: 11 residues. In DNA form, the CDR3 reads TGTGCCAGCGGGGGGGGTAATGAGCAGTTCTTC. This translates into CASGGGNEQFF.

The rearrangement uses TRBV9 and TRBJ2-7, with D perhaps being TRBD1 or TRBD2 (6 bases each). This CDR3 has 17 amino acids. Germline V gene sequence: CDR1 SGDLS, CDR2 YYNGEE. V shed 4 bases and J shed 3 bases, with 23 bases lying between them. CDR3 amino acids: CASSPRGDSPTFYEQYF. The DNA of the CDR3 is TGTGCCAGCAGCCCGAGGGGGGACTCCCCTACTTTCTACGAGCAGTACTTC.

The chain carries TRBV2 and TRBJ2-1, with D unresolved. V lost 1 base and J 9 bases, leaving 13 bases between the germline ends. The CDR3 has 14 amino acids. CDR1 and CDR2 from the germline V gene are SNHLY and FYNNEI. The CDR3 nucleotides are TGTGCCAGCAGTGAAGTTTACAGCCTCGTTGAGCAGTTCTTC. This gives the protein CASSEVYSLVEQFF.

The V gene is TRBV7-9, the J gene TRBJ1-1; D call uncertain. Trimming left V 2 bases short and J 1 base short, with 14 bases between. There are 16 residues in the CDR3. Germline V gene data show CDR1 as SEHNR and CDR2 as FQNEAQ (reference sequence). CDR3 sequence: CASSLSWSNWNTEAFF. CDR3 DNA: TGTGCCAGCAGCTTAAGCTGGAGCAACTGGAACACTGAAGCTTTCTTT.

The chain employs TRBV28 and TRBJ2-3; possible D gene TRBD2, 5 bases. Trimming removed 3 bases from V and 2 bases from J, with 9 bases in between. This CDR3 is 14 amino acids long. Germline V gene data show CDR1 as MDHEN and CDR2 as SYDVKM. The chain's CDR3 is CASSFRLNTDTQYF. The CDR3 DNA follows: TGTGCCAGCAGTTTCAGACTAAACACAGATACGCAGTATTTT.

There are a few counts of this clonotype. The V gene is TRBV6-2 or TRBV6-3, the J gene TRBJ1-5; D not resolved. The length of the CDR3 is 15 residues. Germline CDR1 reads MNHEY; CDR2 reads SVGEGT. V was trimmed by 2 bases and J by 2 bases, leaving 10 bases between them. CDR3 in amino acids: CASSYHEDGNQPQHF. For the CDR3, the DNA is TGTGCCAGCAGTTACCACGAGGACGGCAATCAGCCCCAGCATTTT.

The genes are TRBV28 and TRBJ2-5; D assignment may be TRBD1 or TRBD2 (5 bases each). Looked up from germline, CDR1 is MDHEN and CDR2 is SYDVKM. Between the trimmed V and J ends, which lost 5 bases and 1 base, there was a span of 17 bases. CDR3 length: 16 amino acids. The CDR3 coding sequence is TGTGCCAGCAGTCCCCGGGACCCAGGCCTCCAAGAGACCCAGTACTTC. Its translation is CASSPRDPGLQETQYF.